The source of this T cell receptor beta chain is a study of CD8+ T cells in alopecia areata. Overall study results and limits: Scalp clonality and expanded CD8+ clones among the top 100 were significantly decreased by tofacitinib.

RNA extraction was followed by reverse transcription into cDNA, which acted as the sequencing template. Libraries were prepared by immunoSEQ multiplex PCR; TCRdb keeps only in-frame clonotypes and omits some of them. The sample includes over 150,000 clones, more than 55% of them seen just once. Treatment denoted: oral pan-JAK inhibitor, 5-10 mg twice daily. Lesional scalp punch biopsies and peripheral blood came from alopecia areata patients. Germline CDR1 GTSNPN, CDR2 SVGIG (reference sequence). V lost 5 bases to trimming and J lost 2 bases; unmatched junction nucleotides: 8. The CDR3 sequence is 14 residues long. Note on this clone: What it binds is unknown.

The material sequenced was CD4+ T cells sorted from blood, taken at week 4, from a patient treated with tofacitinib. V usage is TRBV30 and J usage is TRBJ1-2, with 7 nucleotides matching TRBD1. This TCR was sampled from a human donor with alopecia areata. The CDR3 spells CAWVWTTGNYGYTF. CDR3 nucleotides: TGTGCCTGGGTCTGGACGACAGGGAACTATGGCTACACCTTC. Full variable domain (outside the CDR3, taken from reference TRBV30 and TRBJ1-2): SQTIHQWPATLVQPVGSPLSLECTVEGTSNPNLYWYRQAAGRGLQLLFYSVGIGQISSEVPQNLSASRPQDRQFILSSKKLLLSDSGFYLCAWVWTTGNYGYTFGSGTRLTVV.